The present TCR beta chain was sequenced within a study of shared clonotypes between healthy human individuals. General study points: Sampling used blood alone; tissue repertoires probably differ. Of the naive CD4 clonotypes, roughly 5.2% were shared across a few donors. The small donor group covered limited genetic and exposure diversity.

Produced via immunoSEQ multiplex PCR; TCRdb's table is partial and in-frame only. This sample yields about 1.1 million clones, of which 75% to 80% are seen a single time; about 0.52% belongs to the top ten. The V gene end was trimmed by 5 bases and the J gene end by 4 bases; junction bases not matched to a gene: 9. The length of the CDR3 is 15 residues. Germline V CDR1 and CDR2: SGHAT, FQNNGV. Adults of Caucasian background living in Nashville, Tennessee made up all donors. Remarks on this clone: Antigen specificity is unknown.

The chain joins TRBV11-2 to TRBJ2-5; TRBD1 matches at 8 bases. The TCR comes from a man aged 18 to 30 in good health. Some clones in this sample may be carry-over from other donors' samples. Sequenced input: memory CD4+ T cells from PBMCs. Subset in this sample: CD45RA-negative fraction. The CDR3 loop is CASSHRQGWLETQYF. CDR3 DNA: TGTGCCAGCAGCCACAGACAGGGGTGGTTAGAGACCCAGTACTTC.